The clone carrying this T cell receptor beta chain was seen just once. The CDR3 loop spans 13 amino acids. Germline V gene data show CDR1 as LGHDT and CDR2 as YNNKEL (reference sequence). Trimming removed 1 base from V and 8 bases from J, with 11 bases in between. This sample stems from a study of blood T cell repertoires in COVID-19. Study in general: The United States, Italy and Spain supplied acute and convalescent COVID-19 samples.

Original processing notes: Amplified reference gene primers provided the basis for estimating nucleated cell counts. Assay used: immunoSEQ multiplex PCR; TCRdb lists only in-frame clones, some missing. V, J and clone size are taken as reported in that table, and D and trimming were inferred from the DNA itself. The table records 150,000 to 250,000 clones, less than 95% of them present only once. Specimen: peripheral blood. This chain uses TRBV3-1 (or the pseudogene TRBV3-2) with TRBJ1-2, with D possibly matching TRBD1 (5 bases). This clonotype was obtained from a young man with COVID-19, enrolled during active disease. CDR3 sequence reads: CASSQAGEGGYTF. The CDR3 DNA follows: TGTGCCAGCAGCCAAGCGGGGGAAGGGGGCTACACCTTC.